The 13 T cell receptor beta chains listed next were all sequenced from one sample in a study of CD8 T cells in ankylosing spondylitis. Using its own MiXCR run on the 5' RACE reads, TCRdb lists one record per CDR3 protein. The sample lists under 250,000 distinct CDR3 sequences, about 10% occurring once. Sequenced sample: blood, either unsorted or a sorted T cell fraction (not recorded which). These receptors came from a male donor with ankylosing spondylitis or in good health (not recorded which).

On this clonotype itself: A clone one base away is much larger, so this may be a read error. CDR3 sequence reads: CVSSLEQAYQPQHF. The CDR3, as DNA: TGTGTCAGCAGCTTGGAGCAGGCCTATCAGCCCCAGCATTTT. V is TRBV5-5 and J is TRBJ1-5; D is ambiguous. This CDR3 is built from 14 residues. The germline gives CDR1 SGHKS, CDR2 YYEKEE (reference sequence).

This rearrangement joins TRBV19 to TRBJ2-7; perhaps TRBD1 as D (6 bases). V was shortened by 5 bases and J by 3 bases, with 14 bases between the two germline ends. Per the germline V gene, CDR1 is LNHDA and CDR2 is SQIVND (reference sequence). The CDR3 loop spans 14 amino acids. In nucleotides, the CDR3 is TGTGCCAGTAGTTGGGCAGGGGCCATCTACGAGCAGTACTTC. Translation gives CASSWAGAIYEQYF.

At least ten counts were recorded for this clonotype. The J gene is TRBJ2-7, the V gene TRBV9; TRBD2 aligns across 9 bases. The CDR3 is 14 amino acids. CDR1 SGDLS and CDR2 YYNGEE come from the germline V gene. V dropped 3 bases and J dropped 4; count of bases not matched to a gene: 5. CDR3 DNA sequence: TGTGCCAGCAGCGGGCTAGCGGGGAGTTACGAGCAGTACTTC. The encoded protein is CASSGLAGSYEQYF.

The genes are TRBV5-1 and TRBJ2-6; D not certain. V was trimmed by 1 base and J by 2 bases, leaving 19 bases between them. Per the germline V gene, CDR1 is SGHRS and CDR2 is YFSETQ. The CDR3 totals 19 residues. The CDR3 sequence: CASSLTFARSVTGANVLTF. The CDR3 DNA follows: TGCGCCAGCAGCTTGACTTTCGCCAGGTCGGTAACTGGGGCCAACGTCCTGACTTTC.

This clonotype was seen ten or more times. The CDR3 region is CASKGGFSYEQYF. CDR3 DNA sequence: TGCGCCAGCAAAGGGGGCTTTTCCTACGAGCAGTACTTC. The genes are TRBV10-2 and TRBJ2-7, with 7 positions matching TRBD1. The CDR3 extends over 13 amino acids. V lost 7 bases to trimming and J lost 1 base; unmatched junction nucleotides: 4. CDR1 WSHSY and CDR2 SAAADI come from the germline V gene.

In its sample, this clonotype was seen many times. The rearrangement joins TRBV5-1 to TRBJ1-1, with 7 bases aligning to TRBD1. Unmatched junction bases numbered 5, after V lost 2 bases and J lost 1 base. The CDR3 has 15 residues. Germline lookup yields CDR1 SGHRS and CDR2 YFSETQ. The CDR3 protein is CASSFLTGSNTEAFF. Here the CDR3 DNA reads TGCGCCAGCAGCTTTCTGACAGGGTCGAACACTGAAGCTTTCTTT.

The sample holds many counts of this clonotype. The V call is TRBV28, the J call TRBJ2-7, with 9 bases matching TRBD1. CDR1 and CDR2 from the germline V gene are MDHEN and SYDVKM. The CDR3 has 16 amino acids. V dropped 4 bases and J dropped 2; count of bases not matched to a gene: 9. CDR3 loop: CASSSPSGTGTYEQYF. Written as DNA, the CDR3 is TGTGCCAGCAGTTCCCCATCCGGGACAGGGACCTACGAGCAGTACTTC.

In its sample, this clonotype was seen many times. This CDR3 is CATSQRLAADTQYF. In nucleotides, the CDR3 is TGTGCCACCAGTCAGCGGCTAGCGGCAGATACGCAGTATTTT. The rearrangement links TRBV24-1 to TRBJ2-3; 7 bases match TRBD2. Germline V gene data show CDR1 as KGHDR and CDR2 as SFDVKD. The J segment lost 4 bases and the V segment lost 6 bases, leaving 6 bases of the junction unmatched. This CDR3 is built from 14 residues.

This clonotype showed up many times. The chain is built from TRBV27 and TRBJ2-3; TRBD2 matches 10 bases. The CDR3 spans 17 residues. From germline, CDR1 is MNHEY and CDR2 SMNVEV (reference sequence). Losses at the gene ends were 6 bases for V and 4 bases for J; bases not matched to a gene: 13. In DNA, the CDR3 is TGTGCCAGCAGACCGAAGGCTAGCGGGAGCCCCCCAGATACGCAGTATTTT. This encodes CASRPKASGSPPDTQYF.

V usage is TRBV11-2 and J usage is TRBJ2-1; no definite D call. The CDR3 contains 13 residues. Germline values: CDR1 SGHAT, CDR2 FQNNGV. V gave up 5 bases and J gave up 6 bases, with 11 bases separating them. The CDR3 protein is CASSARWGNEQFF. CDR3 coding DNA: TGTGCCAGCAGCGCGCGGTGGGGCAATGAGCAGTTCTTC.

This clonotype was seen ten or more times. The genes are TRBV5-1 and TRBJ2-2, with D tentatively TRBD2 (5 bases). The CDR3 loop spans 13 amino acids. The V gene's germline CDR1 is SGHRS and CDR2 YFSETQ. V was pared by 1 base and J by 6 bases, with 7 bases between. CDR3 residues: CASSLLRAGELFF. CDR3 nucleotide sequence: TGCGCCAGCAGCTTGTTGAGGGCCGGGGAGCTGTTTTTT.

This chain links TRBV27 with TRBJ2-6, with TRBD2 matching 11 bases. This CDR3 has 14 residues. Germline CDR1 MNHEY, CDR2 SMNVEV (reference sequence). V lost 8 bases, J lost 8 bases, and 5 bases stayed unmatched. The CDR3 is CASRGLAGSNVLTF. The CDR3 nucleotides are TGTGCCAGCCGAGGACTAGCGGGTTCCAACGTCCTGACTTTC.

V gene TRBV6-6 combines with J gene TRBJ1-2; 9 bases agree with TRBD1. There are 15 residues in the CDR3. Germline lookup yields CDR1 MNHNY and CDR2 SVGAGI (reference sequence). The V gene end was trimmed by 2 bases and the J gene end by 0 bases; junction bases not matched to a gene: 1. For the CDR3, the DNA is TGTGCCAGCAGTTACCGGACAGGGGCTAACTATGGCTACACCTTC. Translating gives CASSYRTGANYGYTF.